This T cell receptor beta chain is drawn from a study of shared clonotypes between healthy human individuals. Whole-study results and caveats: Larger estimated richness was generally recorded for naive subsets relative to memory subsets. Depth was large, yet rarefaction showed that sorted-subset sequencing was incomplete. Non-shared clonotypes were found to have lower generation probabilities than the clonotypes that were shared by all four of the sorted-subset donors.

Clones were read by immunoSEQ multiplex PCR, and TCRdb kept only the in-frame ones, dropping some. The sample holds under 850,000 clones, around 92% seen once. Terminally differentiated effector memory CD45RA+ cells were excluded from the naive CD8 cells, which were CD45RO-negative and positively selected for CCR7. A remark on this clone: Its target is unknown.

This CDR3 is 13 amino acids long. The ends were cut back, 1 base at V and 2 bases at J, with 6 bases in the middle. CDR1 and CDR2 from the germline V gene are SGHNT and YYREEE (reference sequence). The sequence derives from a young man in good health. Material: naive CD8+ T cells sorted from blood. The rearrangement links TRBV5-4 to TRBJ1-1; no reliable D call. CDR3 amino acids: CASSLTDNTEAFF. The CDR3 DNA sequence: TGTGCCAGCAGCTTGACAGATAACACTGAAGCTTTCTTT.